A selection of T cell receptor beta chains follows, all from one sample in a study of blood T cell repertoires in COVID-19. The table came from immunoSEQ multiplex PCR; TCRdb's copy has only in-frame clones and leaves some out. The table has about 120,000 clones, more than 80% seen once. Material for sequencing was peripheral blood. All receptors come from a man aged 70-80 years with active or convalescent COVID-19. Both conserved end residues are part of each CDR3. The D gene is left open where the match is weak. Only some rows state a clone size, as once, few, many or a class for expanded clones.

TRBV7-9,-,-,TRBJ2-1,TGTGCCAGCAGCTTAATTTACTTCGGGAGCTCCTACAATGAGCAGTTCTTC,CASSLIYFGSSYNEQFF
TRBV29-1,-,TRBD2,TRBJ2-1,TGCAGCGTTGGTGGCTCCGGGACTAGCGTGGAGCAGTTCTTC,CSVGGSGTSVEQFF
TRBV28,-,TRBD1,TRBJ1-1,TGTGCCAGCAGCCCTGGACAGGGAACTGAAGCTTTCTTT,CASSPGQGTEAFF
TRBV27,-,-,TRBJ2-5,TGTGCCAGCTGGAGGGGGGGCGCGAAAGGAGAGACCCAGTACTTC,CASWRGGAKGETQYF
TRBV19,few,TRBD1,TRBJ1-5,TGTGCCAGTAGTTCGACAGGGGTGAGTCAGCCCCAGCATTTT,CASSSTGVSQPQHF
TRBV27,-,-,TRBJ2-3,TGTGCCAGCAGTACGACAGAGAGCACAGATACGCAGTATTTT,CASSTTESTDTQYF
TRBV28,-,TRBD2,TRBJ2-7,TGTGCCAGCAGTTCCCCCGGGACTAGCGGGCCTGAGCAGTACTTC,CASSSPGTSGPEQYF
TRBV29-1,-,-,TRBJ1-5,TGCAGCGTCCCCAGACCGTGGGCCTGGGGCAATCAGCCCCAGCATTTT,CSVPRPWAWGNQPQHF
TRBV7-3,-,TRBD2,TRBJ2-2,TGTGCCAGCAGCTTAAGACTAGCGGGAGGAGGTACCGGGGAGCTGTTTTTT,CASSLRLAGGGTGELFF
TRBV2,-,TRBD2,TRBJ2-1,TGTGCCAGCAGCGGACTAGCCGAGGTGGGTGAGCAGTTCTTC,CASSGLAEVGEQFF